The 31 T cell receptor beta chains listed next were all sequenced from one sample in a study of human T cells and chemical hapten exposure. Time point reported: patch test 1, 2 weeks after DPC sensitization. Treatment of the sample: therapeutic diphenylcyclopropenone sensitization with weekly scalp DPC. TCRdb ran MiXCR on the RACE reads and lists one entry per CDR3 protein. The sample has approximately 74,000 distinct CDR3 sequences, 25% to 40% seen once. The specimen comprised whole blood, sampled in connection with sensitization to the hapten diphenylcyclopropenone (DPC). The receptors were sampled from a man aged 35-49 years with alopecia areata. Some clones in this sample may be carry-over from other donors' samples.

This clonotype was seen a handful of times. The CDR3 DNA is TGCAGTGCTAGAGGGGGGAGTGACTACGAGCAGTACTTC. Residues: CSARGGSDYEQYF. This rearrangement joins TRBV20-1 to TRBJ2-7; D may match TRBD1 or TRBD2 (5 bases each). From germline, CDR1 is DFQATT and CDR2 SNEGSKA (reference sequence). The CDR3 extends over 13 amino acids. Trimming pared 1 base from V and 3 bases from J, leaving 10 bases between.

The V call is TRBV12-3 or TRBV12-4, the J call TRBJ2-7; tentative D call: TRBD1 (6 bases). V lost 7 bases and J lost 13, with 20 bases in between. This CDR3 has 12 amino acids. The CDR3 here is CASTLNRQVAYF. The CDR3 DNA sequence: TGTGCCAGCACCTTGAACCGACAGGTGGCTTACTTC.

This rearrangement joins TRBV3-1 to TRBJ2-2, with 11 bases fitting TRBD2. Looked up from germline, CDR1 is LGHDT and CDR2 is YNNKEL (reference sequence). The V gene end was trimmed by 6 bases and the J gene end by 5 bases; junction bases not matched to a gene: 8. The CDR3 spans 16 residues. The chain's CDR3 is CASSSVGTSGTGELFF. DNA of the CDR3: TGTGCCAGCAGTTCCGTAGGGACTAGCGGAACCGGGGAGCTGTTTTTT.

In its sample, this clonotype was seen a few times. The chain links TRBV10-3 to TRBJ1-1; D is ambiguous. Trimming took off 3 bases at V and 7 bases at J, with 12 bases between the two ends. The length of the CDR3 is 13 residues. Germline lookup yields CDR1 ENHRY and CDR2 SYGVKD. The CDR3 here is CAISDPGGREAFF. CDR3 sequence (DNA): TGTGCCATCAGTGATCCGGGAGGGCGTGAAGCTTTCTTT.

This rearrangement joins TRBV27 to TRBJ2-1, with 9 bases matching TRBD2. The V gene end was trimmed by 1 base and the J gene end by 7 bases; junction bases not matched to a gene: 5. CDR1 is MNHEY and CDR2 is SMNVEV in the germline V gene (reference sequence). The CDR3 has 15 residues. This CDR3 is CASSLWREGGNEQFF. CDR3 in DNA: TGTGCCAGCAGTTTATGGCGGGAGGGAGGGAATGAGCAGTTCTTC.

The chain combines TRBV28 with TRBJ2-5; 12 positions agree with TRBD2. The length of the CDR3 is 16 residues. Germline V gene sequence: CDR1 MDHEN, CDR2 SYDVKM. Trimming at V came to 5 bases and at J to 4 bases, leaving 8 bases not matched to a gene. CDR3 sequence reads: CASSERLAGVRETQYF. In nucleotides, the CDR3 is TGTGCCAGCAGTGAACGACTAGCGGGAGTCAGAGAGACCCAGTACTTC.

The chain links TRBV7-8 to TRBJ2-2; maybe TRBD1 (6 bases). Trimming pared 6 bases from V and 0 bases from J, leaving 17 bases between. The CDR3 totals 17 residues. Germline CDR1 reads SGHVS; CDR2 reads FQNEAQ. The CDR3 here is CASSHNSGTTNTGELFF. CDR3 bases: TGTGCCAGCAGTCACAACTCCGGGACAACGAACACCGGGGAGCTGTTTTTT.

The chain uses TRBV7-9 and TRBJ2-7, with a weak D call TRBD1 (5 bases). The CDR3 spans 13 residues. With 5 bases removed from V and 3 bases from J, the gap between germline ends came to 11 bases. Germline CDR1 and CDR2: SEHNR and FQNEAQ (reference sequence). As DNA, the CDR3 is TGTGCCAGCAGCCATGCAGGGTACTACGAGCAGTACTTC. Translating gives CASSHAGYYEQYF.

This rearrangement joins TRBV29-1 to TRBJ1-1; tentatively, D is TRBD1 (5 bases). Germline CDR1 is SQVTM and CDR2 is ANQGSEA. This CDR3 contains 11 residues. The CDR3 here is CSGGGHTEAFF. CDR3 bases: TGCTCGGGGGGAGGGCACACTGAAGCTTTCTTT.

This clonotype has just one count. This chain uses TRBV7-9 with TRBJ2-1, with TRBD2 matching 9 bases. In germline, CDR1 is SEHNR, CDR2 FQNEAQ (reference sequence). This CDR3 region has 15 residues. J was trimmed by 3 bases and V by 4 bases; bases with no gene match: 4. The chain's CDR3 is CASSSTSGYYNEQFF. DNA for the CDR3: TGTGCCAGCAGCTCCACTAGCGGGTACTACAATGAGCAGTTCTTC.

The rearrangement links TRBV7-2 to TRBJ1-6, with a tentative D call TRBD1 (5 bases). Per the germline V gene, CDR1 is SGHTA and CDR2 is FQGNSA. Trimming cost V 1 base and J 11 bases, with 15 bases left between them. The CDR3 loop spans 15 amino acids. The CDR3 sequence is CASSLVSGVEAPLHF. In nucleotides, the CDR3 is TGTGCCAGCAGCTTAGTTTCGGGGGTCGAGGCACCCCTCCACTTT. Based on the CDR3 plus reference TRBV7-2 and TRBJ1-6, the full variable domain is GAGVSQSPSNKVTEKGKDVELRCDPISGHTALYWYRQSLGQGLEFLIYFQGNSAPDKSGLPSDRFSAERTGGSVSTLTIQRTQQEDSAVYLCASSLVSGVEAPLHFGNGTRLTVT.

The gene calls are TRBV7-9 and TRBJ2-3; unclear D gene. Germline V lookup: CDR1 SEHNR, CDR2 FQNEAQ (reference sequence). The CDR3 extends over 13 amino acids. Trimming shortened V by 4 bases and J by 5 bases, and 10 bases separated the two germline ends. The CDR3 region has the DNA TGTGCCAGCAGCTCGCCTCTCCAAGATACGCAGTATTTT. This gives the protein CASSSPLQDTQYF.

This clonotype appeared a few times. The J gene is TRBJ2-3, the V gene TRBV20-1; D gene unclear. The ends were cut back, 5 bases at V and 4 bases at J, with 10 bases in the middle. Per germline, CDR1 DFQATT and CDR2 SNEGSKA (reference sequence). The CDR3 is made up of 12 amino acids. The CDR3 region is CSADRPADTQYF. The CDR3, as DNA: TGCAGTGCTGATCGACCAGCAGATACGCAGTATTTT.

The table lists this clonotype with a few counts. This chain uses TRBV6-5 with TRBJ1-6; possible D gene TRBD1, 6 bases. CDR3 length equals 15 residues. Germline V gene data show CDR1 as MNHEY and CDR2 as SVGAGI. Trimming stripped 0 bases from V and 8 bases from J, with 11 bases between. CDR3 amino acids: CASSYSGQYYSPLHF. CDR3 nucleotide sequence: TGTGCCAGCAGTTACTCAGGACAGTACTATTCACCCCTCCACTTT.

This clonotype was counted between two and nine times. The chain joins TRBV5-1 to TRBJ2-3; D is tentatively TRBD1 or TRBD2 (5 bases each). The CDR3 extends over 15 amino acids. Per germline, CDR1 SGHRS and CDR2 YFSETQ. The V and J ends lost 3 bases and 6 bases respectively, with 17 bases between them. The CDR3: CASSWGIGAADTQYF. The CDR3 region has the DNA TGCGCCAGCAGCTGGGGGATTGGGGCTGCGGATACGCAGTATTTT.

The gene calls are TRBV5-1 and TRBJ2-5; 9 bases match TRBD2. V was clipped by 4 bases and J by 1 base; unmatched bases: 2. The germline CDR1 and CDR2 sequences are SGHRS and YFSETQ. The CDR3 has 14 residues. CDR3: CASSGAGGQETQYF. DNA of the CDR3: TGCGCCAGCAGCGGAGCGGGGGGCCAAGAGACCCAGTACTTC.

The chain employs TRBV20-1 and TRBJ2-2, with 7 bases fitting TRBD2. Unmatched junction bases numbered 8, after V lost 1 base and J lost 3 bases. Germline CDR1 and CDR2: DFQATT and SNEGSKA (reference sequence). The CDR3 consists of 16 residues. The CDR3 loop is CSARVATSRDTGELFF. CDR3 in DNA: TGCAGTGCTAGAGTCGCGACTAGCAGAGACACCGGGGAGCTGTTTTTT.

This clonotype has a handful of counts. The rearrangement links TRBV6-2 or TRBV6-3 to TRBJ2-1; 13 positions match TRBD2. J was trimmed by 1 base and V by 5 bases; bases with no gene match: 5. The length of the CDR3 is 17 residues. Germline V lookup: CDR1 MNHEY, CDR2 SVGEGT. The CDR3 coding sequence is TGTGCCAGCAGTCCTCGGACTAGCGGGAGTTCCTACAATGAGCAGTTCTTC. Protein: CASSPRTSGSSYNEQFF.

A few counts support this clonotype. The V and J genes are TRBV28 and TRBJ2-7; the D is unclear. The CDR3 contains 14 residues. CDR1 and CDR2 (germline): MDHEN, SYDVKM. Trimming stripped 3 bases from V and 2 bases from J, with 11 bases between. DNA for the CDR3: TGTGCCAGCAGTTTTACTGGCACCACCTACGAGCAGTACTTC. Translating it yields CASSFTGTTYEQYF.

This chain joins TRBV7-2 and TRBJ1-1; 8 nucleotides match TRBD1. The J segment lost 4 bases and the V segment lost 7 bases, leaving 8 bases of the junction unmatched. The germline CDR1 and CDR2 sequences are SGHTA and FQGNSA. The CDR3 runs to 14 residues. The CDR3 nucleotides read TGTGCCAGCACCGGTCAGGGGGCGATCACTGAAGCTTTCTTT. This gives the protein CASTGQGAITEAFF.

The chain couples TRBV6-5 to TRBJ1-1; the D gene is possibly TRBD1 (5 bases). Trimming took 6 bases from V and 4 from J, leaving 12 bases between them. This CDR3 is built from 13 residues. Germline-derived CDR1 and CDR2 are MNHEY and SVGAGI. The CDR3 reads CASSRGVLTEAFF. As DNA, the CDR3 is TGTGCCAGCAGCAGAGGGGTACTCACTGAAGCTTTCTTT.

The sample holds a few counts of this clonotype. This rearrangement joins TRBV6-4 to TRBJ2-1, with D possibly matching TRBD1 (6 bases). The V gene lost 6 bases and the J gene lost 7 bases, with 16 bases spanning the gap. The CDR3 contains 14 residues. Germline CDR1 MRHNA, CDR2 SNTAGT. The CDR3 nucleotides are TGTGCCAGCAGCGAACAGGGATGGAGGAATGAGCAGTTCTTC. It yields the protein CASSEQGWRNEQFF.

CDR3 loop: CASSYSLAGETNTGELFF. CDR3 coding DNA: TGTGCCAGCAGCTATTCATTAGCGGGAGAGACAAACACCGGGGAGCTGTTTTTT. V and J are TRBV7-2 and TRBJ2-2; 9 bases line up with TRBD2. Germline V CDR1 and CDR2: SGHTA, FQGNSA. V lost 4 bases to trimming and J lost 2 bases; unmatched junction nucleotides: 11. The length of the CDR3 is 18 residues.

This clonotype turned up a few times. The J gene is TRBJ1-4, the V gene TRBV29-1; D is perhaps TRBD1 (6 bases). There are 14 residues in the CDR3. From germline, CDR1 is SQVTM and CDR2 ANQGSEA. Trimming stripped 5 bases from V and 3 bases from J, with 13 bases between. The CDR3 is CSVKHGTSNEKLFF. The CDR3 DNA reads TGCAGCGTTAAACACGGGACATCTAATGAAAAACTGTTTTTT.

This clonotype has more than one count but fewer than ten. J is TRBJ2-5 and V is TRBV28; 9 positions agree with TRBD2. V lost 5 bases and J lost 5; bases outside the gene matches: 12. The germline CDR1 and CDR2 sequences are MDHEN and SYDVKM. This CDR3 contains 16 residues. The CDR3 DNA sequence: TGTGCCAGCAGTACCCCGCTAGCGGGACGGGGGGAGACCCAGTACTTC. This sequence encodes CASSTPLAGRGETQYF.

The chain has TRBV28 and TRBJ1-1; D unclear. V gave up 4 bases and J gave up 2 bases, with 8 bases separating them. From germline, CDR1 is MDHEN and CDR2 SYDVKM. The length of the CDR3 is 13 residues. The chain's CDR3 is CASSSPPNTEAFF. CDR3 DNA: TGTGCCAGCAGTTCCCCCCCAAACACTGAAGCTTTCTTT.

This rearrangement joins TRBV7-2 to TRBJ2-7; D is ambiguous. Trimming cost V 5 bases and J 6 bases, with 11 bases left between them. The CDR3 covers 12 residues. The germline V gene has CDR1 SGHTA and CDR2 FQGNSA. Here the CDR3 DNA reads TGTGCCAGCAGCCCCTTCAAAAGCGAGCAGTACTTC. Residues: CASSPFKSEQYF.

This clonotype was seen more than once but under ten times. The V and J genes are TRBV12-2 and TRBJ1-5; no check of the table's D call, TRBD1, against the DNA was made. TRBV12-2 is designated a pseudogene. CDR3 length: 18 amino acids. CDR3 sequence (DNA): TGTGCAAGTCGCTTACCGGGCAGAGACGGTTGTAGCAATCAGCCCCAGCATTTT. This encodes CASRLPGRDGCSNQPQHF.

The chain is built from TRBV27 and TRBJ2-2; D is undetermined. The V gene lost 5 bases and the J gene lost 7 bases, with 11 bases spanning the gap. Germline V gene data show CDR1 as MNHEY and CDR2 as SMNVEV (reference sequence). CDR3 size: 13 residues. The CDR3 sequence: CASSPILSGELFF. Written as DNA, the CDR3 is TGTGCCAGCAGTCCAATCCTAAGCGGGGAGCTGTTTTTT.

The chain recombines TRBV6-2 or TRBV6-3 with TRBJ1-1, with no clear D. Germline loops: CDR1 MNHEY, CDR2 SVGEGT. The CDR3 runs 12 residues. The V end was cut by 5 bases, the J end by 1 base, with 5 bases between. As DNA, the CDR3 is TGTGCCAGCAGTACCTCGAACACTGAAGCTTTCTTT. The encoded protein is CASSTSNTEAFF.

This clonotype has only a few counts. The chain couples TRBV29-1 to TRBJ2-1; TRBD2 aligns across 14 bases. The CDR3 has 17 amino acids. Trimming removed 6 bases from V and 0 bases from J; junction bases left unmatched: 7. Germline-derived CDR1 and CDR2 are SQVTM and ANQGSEA. Here the CDR3 DNA reads TGCAGCGTCGCCGGACTAGCGGGAGGAGGCTCCTACAATGAGCAGTTCTTC. Encoded protein: CSVAGLAGGGSYNEQFF.